The present entry profiles one T cell receptor beta chain with its context. Preparation of the TCRbeta library involved a method that used unique molecular identifiers. TCRdb reprocessed the PCR reads with MiXCR, giving one entry per CDR3 protein. There are around 580,000 distinct CDR3 sequences in the sample; over 20% occur only once, and about 35% lies in the top ten. These data are taken from a study of T-cell reconstitution after alpha-beta-depleted transplantation in children. The CDR3 loop spans 18 amino acids. Deletions cut 3 bases from V and 0 bases from J, with 21 bases between. The germline gives CDR1 SGHRS, CDR2 YFSETQ.

This chain uses TRBV5-1 with TRBJ1-2; a possible D gene is TRBD1 (5 bases). The clonotype originates from a boy under three years old with Wiskott-Aldrich syndrome, due to receive a stem cell transplant. Sequences were derived from PBMCs, sampled before TCRalphabeta/CD19-depleted stem cell transplant. Written as DNA, the CDR3 is TGCGCCAGCAGCTCCCGACCGACAGACGCCACTACTAACTATGGCTACACCTTC. This encodes CASSSRPTDATTNYGYTF.